Listed below are T cell receptor beta chains from one sample, sequenced in a study of STAT5B mutations in CD4+ large granular lymphocyte leukemia. The table came from immunoSEQ multiplex PCR; TCRdb's copy has only in-frame clones and leaves some out. Among under 50,000 clones, 80% to 85% were seen once, and the ten largest hold 0.3% to 0.45%. Sequenced sample: CD4+ T cells from blood buffy coats. The receptors derive from a human donor in good health. The CDR3 runs from the conserved cysteine through the conserved F or W. D genes are given only for firm matches. Clone size appears in some rows only: once, few, many, or a class for an expanded clone.

CDR3nt	CDR3aa	abundance	v_gene	d_gene	j_gene
TGTGCCAGCAGCTTAGACCACAGGACCTACACTGAAGCTTTCTTT	CASSLDHRTYTEAFF	NA	TRBV11-2	NA	TRBJ1-1
TGTGCCAGCAGCTTGAAGAAAGGACAGGGTATCGACTATGGCTACACCTTC	CASSLKKGQGIDYGYTF	NA	TRBV5-4	TRBD1	TRBJ1-2
TGTGCCAGTAGTATAACCAGAAACAATGAGCAGTTCTTC	CASSITRNNEQFF	NA	TRBV19	NA	TRBJ2-1
TGTGCCAGCTCACCGGGTTCCACCTTCTATGGCTACACCTTC	CASSPGSTFYGYTF	NA	TRBV18	NA	TRBJ1-2
TGTGCCAGCAAGGGGACTAGCGGGAGTACGCAGTTCTTC	CASKGTSGSTQFF	NA	TRBV11-2	TRBD2	TRBJ2-1
TGCAGCGTTGACAGGGGTGATTTCGGGAACACTGAAGCTTTCTTT	CSVDRGDFGNTEAFF	few	TRBV29-1	NA	TRBJ1-1
TGTGCCAGCAGCTTAGCTGGGAGTGGCGGCTACACCTTC	CASSLAGSGGYTF	few	TRBV7-6	NA	TRBJ1-2
TGTGCCAGCATGGTGGGGGGGAGCAATCAGCCCCAGCATTTT	CASMVGGSNQPQHF	NA	TRBV2	NA	TRBJ1-5
TGTGCCAGCAGCGGATCTAGCGGTTGGGGCGGGGAGCTGTTTTTT	CASSGSSGWGGELFF	NA	TRBV9	TRBD2	TRBJ2-2
TGTGCCAGCAGAGATGGACAGCCCAGCTACGAGCAGTACTTC	CASRDGQPSYEQYF	NA	TRBV6-6	NA	TRBJ2-7
TGTGCCAGCAGCTTGGGGGGCCCTAATGAAAAACTGTTTTTT	CASSLGGPNEKLFF	NA	TRBV7-7	NA	TRBJ1-4
TGTGCCAGCTCCCCCGAACTCTACGAGCAGTACTTC	CASSPELYEQYF	NA	TRBV18	NA	TRBJ2-7
TGTGCCAGCAGCCTTTGGGCGGGTCAAGAGACCCAGTACTTC	CASSLWAGQETQYF	NA	TRBV7-3	NA	TRBJ2-5
TGTGCCAGCAGGCCCGGGACTAGCGCCAATGAGCAGTTCTTC	CASRPGTSANEQFF	NA	TRBV2	TRBD2	TRBJ2-1
TGTGCCAGCAGGAAAGGGACAGGGGGCAGCGGGGAGCTGTTTTTT	CASRKGTGGSGELFF	NA	TRBV11-3	TRBD1	TRBJ2-2
TGTGCCAGCAGCTTGTTTGCATCTGGAAACACCATATATTTT	CASSLFASGNTIYF	NA	TRBV5-6	NA	TRBJ1-3
TGTGCCAGCAGCGTCGACGGTTCCTCTGGAAACACCATATATTTT	CASSVDGSSGNTIYF	NA	TRBV9	NA	TRBJ1-3
TGTGCCAGCAGCGGGAGCGGGAGATCCAACGATGAGCAGTTCTTC	CASSGSGRSNDEQFF	NA	TRBV7-8	TRBD2	TRBJ2-1
TGTGCCAGCAGCCGTGGAGCAAACACTGAAGCTTTCTTT	CASSRGANTEAFF	once	TRBV7-3	NA	TRBJ1-1
TGTGCCAGCAGGGGAGACTCCTCGTGGGCCTATGGCTACACCTTC	CASRGDSSWAYGYTF	NA	TRBV6-5	NA	TRBJ1-2